This T cell receptor beta chain was sequenced for a study of blood T cell repertoires in COVID-19. Background on the study: From the United States, Italy and Spain came samples of acute and convalescent COVID-19. PBMCs, B-cell-depleted T cells, or T cells were the source of the cDNA or gDNA that made up the material.

Looked up from germline, CDR1 is SGHDT and CDR2 is YYEEEE. The CDR3 runs to 14 residues. J lost 7 bases, V lost 3 bases, and 4 bases had no gene match. Authors' data handling: Reference gene primer amplification gave estimated nucleated cell counts. Some clones are missing from TCRdb's copy, which holds only in-frame ones; the method was immunoSEQ multiplex PCR. V and J calls and clone size come straight from that table; D and trimming were deduced from the DNA. Seen here are 150,000 to 200,000 clones, roughly 90% observed once, and the top ten hold around 2.1%. The sequence derives from a man aged 18 to 29 with acute or convalescent COVID-19. Sequenced material: peripheral blood. This rearrangement joins TRBV5-6 to TRBJ1-6, with TRBD1 matching 7 bases. The CDR3 loop is CASSWDSPNSPLHF. The CDR3 DNA reads as TGTGCCAGCAGCTGGGACAGCCCCAATTCACCCCTCCACTTT.